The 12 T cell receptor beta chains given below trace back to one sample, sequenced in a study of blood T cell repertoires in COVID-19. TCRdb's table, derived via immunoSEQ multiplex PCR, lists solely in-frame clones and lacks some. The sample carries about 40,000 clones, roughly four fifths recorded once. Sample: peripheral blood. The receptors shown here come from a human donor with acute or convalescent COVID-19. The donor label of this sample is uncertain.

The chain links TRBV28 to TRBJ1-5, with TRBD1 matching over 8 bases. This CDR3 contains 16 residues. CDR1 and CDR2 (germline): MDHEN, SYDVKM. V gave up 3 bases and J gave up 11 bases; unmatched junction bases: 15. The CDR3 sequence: CASSFSQGAPISAQHF. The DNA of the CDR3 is TGTGCCAGCAGTTTCTCTCAGGGGGCCCCAATCTCGGCCCAGCATTTT.

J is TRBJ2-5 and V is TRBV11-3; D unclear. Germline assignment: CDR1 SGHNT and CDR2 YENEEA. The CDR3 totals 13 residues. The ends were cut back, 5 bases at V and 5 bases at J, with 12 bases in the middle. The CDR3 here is CASSPRMGETQYF. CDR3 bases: TGTGCCAGCAGCCCAAGGATGGGCGAGACCCAGTACTTC.

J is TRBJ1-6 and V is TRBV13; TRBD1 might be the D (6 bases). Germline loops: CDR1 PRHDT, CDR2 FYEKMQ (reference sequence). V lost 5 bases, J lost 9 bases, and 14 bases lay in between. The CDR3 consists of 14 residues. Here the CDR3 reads CASSPVDRFSPLHF. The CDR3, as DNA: TGTGCCAGCAGCCCCGTCGACAGGTTTTCACCCCTCCACTTT.

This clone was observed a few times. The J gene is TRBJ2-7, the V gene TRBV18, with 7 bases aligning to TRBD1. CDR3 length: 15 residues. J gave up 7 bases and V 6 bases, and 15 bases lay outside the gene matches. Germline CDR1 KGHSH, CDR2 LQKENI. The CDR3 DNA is TGTGCCAGCTCGCCGCCGAGACAGGGCCAATGGGAGCAGTACTTC. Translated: CASSPPRQGQWEQYF.

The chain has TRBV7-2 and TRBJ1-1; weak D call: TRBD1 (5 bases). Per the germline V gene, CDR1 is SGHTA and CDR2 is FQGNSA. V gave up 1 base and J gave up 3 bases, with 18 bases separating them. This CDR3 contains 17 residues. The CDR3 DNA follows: TGTGCCAGCAGCTTAGGGCCGCCGGGCGGGGGATACACTGAAGCTTTCTTT. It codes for CASSLGPPGGGYTEAFF. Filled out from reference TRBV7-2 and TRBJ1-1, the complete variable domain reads GAGVSQSPSNKVTEKGKDVELRCDPISGHTALYWYRQSLGQGLEFLIYFQGNSAPDKSGLPSDRFSAERTGGSVSTLTIQRTQQEDSAVYLCASSLGPPGGGYTEAFFGQGTRLTVV.

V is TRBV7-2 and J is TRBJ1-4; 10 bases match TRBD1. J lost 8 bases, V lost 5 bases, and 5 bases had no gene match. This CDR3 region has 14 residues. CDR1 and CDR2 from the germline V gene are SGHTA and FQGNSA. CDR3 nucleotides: TGTGCCAGCAGCCCGGACAGGGGGGACGAAAAACTGTTTTTT. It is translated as CASSPDRGDEKLFF.

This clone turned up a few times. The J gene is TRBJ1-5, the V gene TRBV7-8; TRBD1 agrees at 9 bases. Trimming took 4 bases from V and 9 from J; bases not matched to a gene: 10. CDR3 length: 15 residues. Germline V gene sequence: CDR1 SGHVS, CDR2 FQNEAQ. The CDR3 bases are TGTGCCAGCAGCTCACGGGACAGGGCAATCAGGCCCCAGCATTTT. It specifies CASSSRDRAIRPQHF.

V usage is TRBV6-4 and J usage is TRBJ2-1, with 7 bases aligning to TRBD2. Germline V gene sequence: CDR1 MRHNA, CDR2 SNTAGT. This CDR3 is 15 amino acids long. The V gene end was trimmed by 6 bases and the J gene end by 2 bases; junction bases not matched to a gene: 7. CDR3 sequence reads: CASRKSGEPYNEQFF. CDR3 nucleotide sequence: TGTGCCAGCAGAAAAAGCGGGGAGCCCTACAATGAGCAGTTCTTC.

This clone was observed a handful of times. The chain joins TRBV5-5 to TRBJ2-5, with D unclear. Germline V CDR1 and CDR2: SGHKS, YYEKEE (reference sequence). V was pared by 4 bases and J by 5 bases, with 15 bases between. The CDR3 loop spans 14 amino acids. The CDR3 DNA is TGTGCCAGCAGCCGCCTCCCTGTTCGGGAGACCCAGTACTTC. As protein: CASSRLPVRETQYF.

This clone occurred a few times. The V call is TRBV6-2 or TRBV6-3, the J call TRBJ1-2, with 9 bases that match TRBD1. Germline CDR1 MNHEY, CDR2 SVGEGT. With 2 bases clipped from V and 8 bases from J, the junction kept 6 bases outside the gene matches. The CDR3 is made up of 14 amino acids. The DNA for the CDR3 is TGTGCCAGCAGTTACGGGCAGGGACAGGGAGGCTACACCTTC. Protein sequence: CASSYGQGQGGYTF.

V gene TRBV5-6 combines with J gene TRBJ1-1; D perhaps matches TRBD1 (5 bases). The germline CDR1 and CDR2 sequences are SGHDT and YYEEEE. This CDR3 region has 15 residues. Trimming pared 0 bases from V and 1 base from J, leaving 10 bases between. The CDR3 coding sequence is TGTGCCAGCAGCTTGGAGGGGCACGGGAACACTGAAGCTTTCTTT. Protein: CASSLEGHGNTEAFF.

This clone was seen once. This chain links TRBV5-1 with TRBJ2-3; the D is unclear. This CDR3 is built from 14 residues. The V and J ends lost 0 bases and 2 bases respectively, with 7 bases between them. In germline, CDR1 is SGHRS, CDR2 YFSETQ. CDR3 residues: CASSLGQLTDTQYF. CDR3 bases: TGCGCCAGCAGCTTGGGACAACTCACAGATACGCAGTATTTT.